This record concerns one T cell receptor (beta chain) sequence. Its specificity is not known. V gave up 2 bases and J gave up 5 bases, with 12 bases separating them. CDR3 length: 15 residues. Per the germline V gene, CDR1 is LNHNV and CDR2 is YYDKDF (reference sequence). Assay: immunoSEQ multiplex PCR; the TCRdb copy retains only in-frame clones and omits some. This repertoire shows some 170,000 clones, about 90% found once; its top ten account for 10%. The entry originates in a study of cytomegalovirus exposure and HLA in healthy donors. Study-level background: The 100 to 150 validation repertoires and the approximately 700 first-cohort repertoires shared a platform, a later analysis reported.

Points from the study as a whole: The study put around 180 TCR beta chains on its list as cytomegalovirus-associated. Reports described diagnosis of cytomegalovirus status by the classifier as highly specific and sensitive. According to a subsequent analysis, TCR clusters identified in the first cohort showed a tendency to co-occur across the approximately 110 validation repertoires.

Material for sequencing was PBMCs. This chain links TRBV15 with TRBJ2-2; D is perhaps TRBD2 (5 bases). This receptor was taken from a woman aged 18-30 years in good health and CMV-seropositive. CDR3 nucleotides: TGTGCCACCAGCAGATTACCCAGGAGGACCGGGGAGCTGTTTTTT. It translates to CATSRLPRRTGELFF.